The subject of this entry is one TCR beta chain. Germline V gives CDR1 WNHNN, CDR2 SYGVQD (reference sequence). Trimming removed 0 bases at V and 4 bases at J, with 6 bases between. The CDR3 runs to 14 residues. This sample was included in a study of cytomegalovirus exposure and HLA in healthy donors. Researchers ran the PCR with 60 Vbeta and 13 Jbeta primers. Repertoires were generated with immunoSEQ multiplex PCR, while TCRdb's copy carries only in-frame clones and drops some. Of some 210,000 clones detected, around 86% appear once; the ten largest clones hold 1.3%. The receptor's source is a man aged 25 to 40 in good health and CMV-seronegative. This rearrangement joins TRBV10-1 to TRBJ2-2; no clear D gene. Material for sequencing was PBMCs. In nucleotides, the CDR3 is TGCGCCAGCAGTGAGTCGTCAGGCACCGGGGAGCTGTTTTTT. Amino acids: CASSESSGTGELFF.